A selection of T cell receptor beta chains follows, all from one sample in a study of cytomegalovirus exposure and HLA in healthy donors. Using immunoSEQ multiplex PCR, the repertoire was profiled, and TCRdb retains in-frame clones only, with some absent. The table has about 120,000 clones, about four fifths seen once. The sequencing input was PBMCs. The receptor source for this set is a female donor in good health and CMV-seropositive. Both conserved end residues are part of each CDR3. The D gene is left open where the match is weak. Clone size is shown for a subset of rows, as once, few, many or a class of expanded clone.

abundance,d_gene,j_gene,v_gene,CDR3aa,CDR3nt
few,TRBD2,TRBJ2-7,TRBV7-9,CASILTSGGPSAYF,TGTGCCAGCATCCTCACTAGCGGGGGGCCCAGCGCCTACTTC
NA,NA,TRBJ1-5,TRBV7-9,CASSSAFYNQPQHF,TGTGCCAGCAGCTCAGCCTTCTACAATCAGCCCCAGCATTTT
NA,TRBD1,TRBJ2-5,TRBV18,CASSPAKGQGQYQETQYF,TGTGCCAGCTCACCCGCTAAAGGACAGGGGCAGTACCAAGAGACCCAGTACTTC
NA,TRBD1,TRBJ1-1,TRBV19,CASTRQGANTEAFF,TGTGCCAGTACCCGACAGGGAGCGAACACTGAAGCTTTCTTT
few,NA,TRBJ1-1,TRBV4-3,CASSQEARGGEAFF,TGCGCCAGCAGCCAAGAGGCCAGGGGTGGGGAAGCTTTCTTT
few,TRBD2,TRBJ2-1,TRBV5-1,CASSLPGLAYNEQFF,TGCGCCAGCAGCTTGCCGGGACTAGCCTACAATGAGCAGTTCTTC
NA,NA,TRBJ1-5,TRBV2,CASTVLNQPQHF,TGTGCCAGCACCGTCCTTAATCAGCCCCAGCATTTT
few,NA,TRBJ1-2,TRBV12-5,CASGLQGRGYTF,TGTGCTAGTGGTCTACAGGGACGGGGCTACACCTTC
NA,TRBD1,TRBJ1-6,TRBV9,CASSVTGKGSPLHF,TGTGCCAGCAGCGTGACAGGGAAGGGATCACCCCTCCACTTT
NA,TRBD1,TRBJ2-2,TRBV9,CASSVKRDRLTGELFF,TGTGCCAGCAGCGTGAAACGGGACAGACTCACCGGGGAGCTGTTTTTT
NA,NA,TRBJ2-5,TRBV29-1,CSVGGLAGETQYF,TGCAGCGTTGGAGGTCTCGCGGGAGAGACCCAGTACTTC
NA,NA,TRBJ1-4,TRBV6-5,CASSSGATNEKLFF,TGTGCCAGCAGCTCAGGGGCCACTAATGAAAAACTGTTTTTT
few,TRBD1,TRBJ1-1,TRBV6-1,CASSGDRNTEAFF,TGTGCCAGCAGTGGGGACAGGAACACTGAAGCTTTCTTT
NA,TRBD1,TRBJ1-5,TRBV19,CASSIAGTANQPQHF,TGTGCCAGTAGTATAGCAGGGACAGCCAATCAGCCCCAGCATTTT
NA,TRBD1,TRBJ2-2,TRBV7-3,CASSRGQGYTGELFF,TGTGCCAGCTCAAGGGGACAGGGGTACACCGGGGAGCTGTTTTTT
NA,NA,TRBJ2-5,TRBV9,CASSGPDRDNIRQETQYF,TGTGCCAGCAGCGGACCCGACCGGGACAACATCAGGCAAGAGACCCAGTACTTC
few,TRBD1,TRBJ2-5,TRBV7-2,CASSHAAQGVLETQYF,TGTGCCAGCAGCCATGCTGCCCAGGGGGTGTTGGAGACCCAGTACTTC
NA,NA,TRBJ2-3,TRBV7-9,CASGDGSSTDTQYF,TGTGCCAGCGGCGACGGGAGTAGCACAGATACGCAGTATTTT
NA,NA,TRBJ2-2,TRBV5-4,CASSLGLGARDTGELFF,TGTGCCAGCAGCTTGGGGTTAGGGGCCAGGGACACCGGGGAGCTGTTTTTT
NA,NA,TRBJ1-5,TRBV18,CASSQAGVNQPQHF,TGTGCCAGCTCCCAAGCAGGGGTCAATCAGCCCCAGCATTTT
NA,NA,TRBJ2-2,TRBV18,CASSPMSVQVNPGELFF,TGTGCCAGCTCACCCATGTCCGTGCAGGTTAATCCCGGGGAGCTGTTTTTT
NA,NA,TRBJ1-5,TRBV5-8,CASSLRAGANQPQHF,TGTGCCAGCAGCTTGAGGGCAGGGGCGAATCAGCCCCAGCATTTT
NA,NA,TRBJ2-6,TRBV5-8,CASSLGQYFSGANVLTF,TGTGCCAGCAGCTTGGGACAGTACTTCTCTGGGGCCAACGTCCTGACTTTC
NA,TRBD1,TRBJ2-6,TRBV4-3,CASSRLQGAGSGANVLTF,TGCGCCAGCAGCCGCCTACAGGGGGCAGGGTCTGGGGCCAACGTCCTGACTTTC
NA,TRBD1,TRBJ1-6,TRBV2,CASTATGAIQSPLHF,TGTGCCAGCACCGCAACAGGGGCAATTCAATCACCCCTCCACTTT
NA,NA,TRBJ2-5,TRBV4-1,CASSQLEQYQGTQYF,TGCGCCAGCAGCCAGCTGGAGCAGTACCAAGGGACCCAGTACTTC
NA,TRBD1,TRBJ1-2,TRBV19,CASSMRGQGQSGYTF,TGTGCCAGTAGTATGCGCGGACAGGGACAAAGTGGCTACACCTTC
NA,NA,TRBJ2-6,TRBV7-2,CASSSQSTGANVLTF,TGTGCCAGCAGCTCCCAAAGCACTGGGGCCAACGTCCTGACTTTC
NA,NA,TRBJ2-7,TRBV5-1,CASSSGQRSDEQYF,TGCGCCAGCAGCTCGGGACAACGTAGCGACGAGCAGTACTTC
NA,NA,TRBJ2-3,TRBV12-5,CASGLSSGFPDTQYF,TGTGCTAGTGGTTTGAGTAGCGGTTTTCCAGATACGCAGTATTTT
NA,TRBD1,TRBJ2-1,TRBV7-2,CASSGDRVYNEQFF,TGTGCCAGCAGCGGGGACAGGGTCTACAATGAGCAGTTCTTC
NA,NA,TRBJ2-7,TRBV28,CASSFPGTQSYEQYF,TGTGCCAGCAGTTTTCCGGGGACACAAAGCTACGAGCAGTACTTC
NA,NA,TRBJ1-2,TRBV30,CTWSTPRTAKYYGYTF,TGTACCTGGAGTACACCTAGGACAGCCAAATACTATGGCTACACCTTC
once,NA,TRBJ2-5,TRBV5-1,CASSLGLGETQYF,TGCGCCAGCAGCTTGGGACTCGGGGAGACCCAGTACTTC
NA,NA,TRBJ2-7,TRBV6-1,CASGLTSSYEQYF,TGTGCCAGCGGTCTCACGAGCTCCTACGAGCAGTACTTC
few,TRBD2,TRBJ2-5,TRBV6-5,CASSYSNGGVRETQYF,TGTGCCAGCAGTTACTCGAACGGGGGGGTCAGGGAGACCCAGTACTTC
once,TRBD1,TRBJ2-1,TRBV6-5,CASRTQGLEYNEQFF,TGTGCCAGCAGGACACAGGGGCTAGAATACAATGAGCAGTTCTTC
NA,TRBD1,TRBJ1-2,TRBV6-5,CASSYPYRGRDYGYTF,TGTGCCAGCAGTTACCCCTACAGGGGGCGAGACTATGGCTACACCTTC
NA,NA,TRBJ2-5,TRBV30,CAWSQAPVQETQYF,TGTGCCTGGAGTCAGGCACCGGTCCAAGAGACCCAGTACTTC
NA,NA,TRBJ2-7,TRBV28,CASNSRTAWGYYEQYF,TGTGCCAGCAACTCTCGGACTGCCTGGGGATACTACGAGCAGTACTTC
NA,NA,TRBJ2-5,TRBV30,CAWSVRASPLMTQYF,TGTGCCTGGAGTGTAAGGGCTAGCCCCCTTATGACCCAGTACTTC
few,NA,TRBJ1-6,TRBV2,CASRGEVYSPLHF,TGTGCCAGCAGGGGAGAGGTCTATTCACCCCTCCACTTT
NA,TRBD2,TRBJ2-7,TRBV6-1,CASTTGRGGLDEQYF,TGTGCCAGCACCACGGGGCGGGGGGGCCTCGACGAGCAGTACTTC
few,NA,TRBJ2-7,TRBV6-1,CASSDGRVYEQYF,TGTGCCAGCAGTGACGGGCGGGTCTACGAGCAGTACTTC
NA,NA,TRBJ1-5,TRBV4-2,CASSQDWADYQPQHF,TGTGCCAGCAGCCAAGATTGGGCAGATTATCAGCCCCAGCATTTT
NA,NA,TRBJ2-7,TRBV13,CASSLSGTQSSYEQYF,TGTGCCAGCAGCTTATCCGGGACACAGAGCTCCTACGAGCAGTACTTC
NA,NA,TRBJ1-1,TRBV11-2,CASRAGYTEAFF,TGTGCCAGCAGGGCAGGGTACACTGAAGCTTTCTTT
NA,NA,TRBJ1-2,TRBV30,CAWTGSNYGYTF,TGTGCCTGGACAGGTTCTAACTATGGCTACACCTTC
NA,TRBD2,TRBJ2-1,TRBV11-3,CASSLTSGGTRVF,TGTGCCAGCAGCCTGACTAGCGGTGGGACGAGGGTCTTC
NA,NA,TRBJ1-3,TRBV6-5,CASSSSEWGNTIYF,TGTGCCAGCAGTTCCTCGGAGTGGGGAAACACCATATATTTT
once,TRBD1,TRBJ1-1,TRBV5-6,CASSWDSYTEAFF,TGTGCCAGCAGTTGGGACAGCTACACTGAAGCTTTCTTT
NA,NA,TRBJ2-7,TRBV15,CATSGGGDRGYEQYF,TGTGCCACCAGCGGCGGGGGGGACAGGGGCTACGAGCAGTACTTC
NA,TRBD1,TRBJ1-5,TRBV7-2,CASSSSLGQGAQPQHF,TGTGCCAGCAGCTCCTCGTTGGGGCAGGGGGCTCAGCCCCAGCATTTT
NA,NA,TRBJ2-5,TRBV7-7,CASSLLGAGQGGSQYF,TGTGCCAGCAGCCTACTCGGAGCTGGCCAAGGAGGATCCCAGTACTTC
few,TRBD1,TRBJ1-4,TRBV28,CASSSGQGNEKLFF,TGTGCCAGCAGTTCGGGACAGGGTAATGAAAAACTGTTTTTT
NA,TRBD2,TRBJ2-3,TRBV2,CASRLQLAGSTDTQYF,TGTGCCAGCAGGCTGCAACTAGCGGGGAGCACAGATACGCAGTATTTT
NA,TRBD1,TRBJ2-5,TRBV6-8,CASTLRGQYQETQYF,TGTGCCAGCACTCTCCGGGGACAGTACCAAGAGACCCAGTACTTC
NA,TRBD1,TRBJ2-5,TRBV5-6,CASSLVGGDRGQTQYF,TGTGCCAGCAGCTTGGTGGGGGGGGACAGGGGGCAGACCCAGTACTTC
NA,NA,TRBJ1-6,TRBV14,CASSLRTAGSPLHF,TGTGCCAGCAGCCTGCGAACCGCGGGCTCACCCCTCCACTTT